The clone carrying this T cell receptor beta chain was detected only a few times. V was cut by 0 bases and J by 6 bases, with 12 bases left in between. This CDR3 is built from 15 residues. Germline assignment: CDR1 MNHEY and CDR2 SMNVEV (reference sequence). Original data processing: Scientists estimated how many nucleated cells there were by amplifying reference gene primers. Libraries were prepared by immunoSEQ multiplex PCR; TCRdb keeps only in-frame clonotypes and omits some of them. V and J calls and clone size are copied from that table; D and trimming were computed from the DNA. The sample carries hundreds of thousands of clones, around 86% recorded once. This entry belongs to a study of blood T cell repertoires in COVID-19. For the study at large: Samples taken during acute and convalescent COVID-19 were collected in the United States, Italy and Spain. Sample material is recorded as cDNA or gDNA derived from T cells, B-cell-depleted T cells, or PBMCs.

The source is a man older than 75 with acute or convalescent COVID-19. The sample taken for sequencing was peripheral blood. The chain has TRBV27 and TRBJ1-5; D possibly corresponds to TRBD1 (5 bases). CDR3 amino acids: CASSLSGGSGQPQHF. CDR3 nucleotide sequence: TGTGCCAGCAGTTTATCCGGGGGGTCCGGTCAGCCCCAGCATTTT.